This TCR beta chain is drawn from a study of blood T cell repertoires in COVID-19. Germline V gene lookup returns CDR1 MNHEY and CDR2 SMNVEV (reference sequence). The CDR3 runs to 11 residues. The V and J ends lost 11 bases and 1 base respectively, with 8 bases between them. In the original analysis: Reference gene primer amplification in the assay estimated nucleated cell counts. Assay: immunoSEQ multiplex PCR; the TCRdb copy retains only in-frame clones and omits some. The D gene and trimming were derived from the DNA, and the V and J assignments and clone size from that table. There are 150,000 to 200,000 clones in the sample; roughly 82% occur only once, and under 5.5% lies in the top ten.

The specimen sequenced was peripheral blood. This receptor was identified in a woman in her twenties or thirties with acute or convalescent COVID-19. The chain links TRBV27 to TRBJ1-1; D is uncertain. The CDR3 region has the DNA TGTGCCGCGGGCCGGAACACTGAAGCTTTCTTT. This gives the protein CAAGRNTEAFF.